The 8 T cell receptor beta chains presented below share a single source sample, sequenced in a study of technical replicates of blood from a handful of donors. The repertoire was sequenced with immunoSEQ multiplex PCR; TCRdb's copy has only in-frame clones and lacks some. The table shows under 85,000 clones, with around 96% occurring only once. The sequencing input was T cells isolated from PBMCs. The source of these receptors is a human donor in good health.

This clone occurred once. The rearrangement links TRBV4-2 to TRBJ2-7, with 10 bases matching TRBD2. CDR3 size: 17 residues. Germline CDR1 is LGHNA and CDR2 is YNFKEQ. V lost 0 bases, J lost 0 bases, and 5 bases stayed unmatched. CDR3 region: CASSQETAGGLSYEQYF. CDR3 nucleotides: TGTGCCAGCAGCCAAGAAACAGCGGGAGGGCTCTCCTACGAGCAGTACTTC.

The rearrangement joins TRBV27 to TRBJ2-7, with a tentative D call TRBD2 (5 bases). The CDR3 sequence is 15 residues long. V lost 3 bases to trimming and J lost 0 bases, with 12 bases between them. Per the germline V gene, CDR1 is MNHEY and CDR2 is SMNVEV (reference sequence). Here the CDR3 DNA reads TGTGCCAGCAGTTTCCTTGGACTGAACTCCTACGAGCAGTACTTC. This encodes CASSFLGLNSYEQYF.

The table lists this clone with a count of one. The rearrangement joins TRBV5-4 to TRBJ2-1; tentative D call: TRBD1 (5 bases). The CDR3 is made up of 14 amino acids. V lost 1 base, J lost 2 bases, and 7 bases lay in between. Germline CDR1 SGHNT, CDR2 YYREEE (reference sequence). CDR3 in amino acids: CASSLLDTYNEQFF. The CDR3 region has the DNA TGTGCCAGCAGCTTGTTGGACACCTACAATGAGCAGTTCTTC. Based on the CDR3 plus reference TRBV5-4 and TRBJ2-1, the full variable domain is ETGVTQSPTHLIKTRGQQVTLRCSSQSGHNTVSWYQQALGQGPQFIFQYYREEENGRGNFPPRFSGLQFPNYSSELNVNALELDDSALYLCASSLLDTYNEQFFGPGTRLTVL.

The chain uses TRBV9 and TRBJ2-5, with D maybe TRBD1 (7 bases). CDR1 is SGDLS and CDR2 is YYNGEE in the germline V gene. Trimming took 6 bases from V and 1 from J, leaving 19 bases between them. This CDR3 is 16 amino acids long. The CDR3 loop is CASTRLGGAGQETQYF. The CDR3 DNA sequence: TGTGCCAGCACCAGACTAGGGGGCGCCGGCCAAGAGACCCAGTACTTC.

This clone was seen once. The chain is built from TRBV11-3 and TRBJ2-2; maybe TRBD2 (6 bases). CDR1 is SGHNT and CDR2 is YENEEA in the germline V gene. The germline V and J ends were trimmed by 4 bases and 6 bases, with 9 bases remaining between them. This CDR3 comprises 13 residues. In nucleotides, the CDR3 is TGTGCCAGCAGCTCCCGACTAGCCGGGGAGCTGTTTTTT. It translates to CASSSRLAGELFF. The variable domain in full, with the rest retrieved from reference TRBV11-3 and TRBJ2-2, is EAGVVQSPRYKIIEKKQPVAFWCNPISGHNTLYWYLQNLGQGPELLIRYENEEAVDDSQLPKDRFSAERLKGVDSTLKIQPAELGDSAVYLCASSSRLAGELFFGEGSRLTVL.

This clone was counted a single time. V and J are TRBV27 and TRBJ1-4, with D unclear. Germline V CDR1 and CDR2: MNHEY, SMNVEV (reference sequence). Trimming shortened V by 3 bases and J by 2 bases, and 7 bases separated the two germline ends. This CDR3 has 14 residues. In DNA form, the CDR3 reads TGTGCCAGCAGTTTGTCCCGGACTAATGAAAAACTGTTTTTT. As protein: CASSLSRTNEKLFF.

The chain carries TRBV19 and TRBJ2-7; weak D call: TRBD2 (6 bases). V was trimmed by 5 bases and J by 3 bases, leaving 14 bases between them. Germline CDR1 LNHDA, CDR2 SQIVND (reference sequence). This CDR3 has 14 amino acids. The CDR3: CASSLGGWGYEQYF. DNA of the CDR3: TGTGCCAGTAGTTTGGGGGGTTGGGGCTACGAGCAGTACTTC. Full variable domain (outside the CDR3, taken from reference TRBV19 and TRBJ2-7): DGGITQSPKYLFRKEGQNVTLSCEQNLNHDAMYWYRQDPGQGLRLIYYSQIVNDFQKGDIAEGYSVSREKKESFPLTVTSAQKNPTAFYLCASSLGGWGYEQYFGPGTRLTVT.

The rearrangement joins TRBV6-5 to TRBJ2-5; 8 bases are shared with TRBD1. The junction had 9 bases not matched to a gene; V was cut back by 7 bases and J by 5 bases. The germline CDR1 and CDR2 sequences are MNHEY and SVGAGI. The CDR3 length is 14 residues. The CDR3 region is CASKTGTGHETQYF. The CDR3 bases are TGTGCCAGCAAAACTGGGACAGGCCACGAGACCCAGTACTTC.